This T cell receptor (beta chain) was found in a study of cytomegalovirus exposure and HLA in healthy donors (dated by TCRdb to the late 2010s). Background on the whole study: An earlier analysis of several hundred of the donors reported roughly 300 Gb of sequence data and some 120 million unique TCR beta sequences from 150 million to 200 million T cells. An early release covering about 600 HLA-typed donors comprised roughly 300 gigabases of sequencing data and about 90 million unique TCR sequences. The genetic ancestry cluster associated with self-reported Caucasian donors included around four fifths of the 398 genotyped donors. The aim of the study was to test whether cataloging public T cell receptors could identify signatures of past pathogen exposure. Using immunosequencing, the study profiled T cell repertoires from 500 to 800 subjects and related those repertoires to cytomegalovirus serostatus. Besides the first cohort of about 730 subjects, a separate validation cohort made up of about 120 different subjects was used. To predict cytomegalovirus infection status, the study combined high-throughput TCR immunosequencing, statistical association of individual TCRs with disease status, and machine learning. A later analysis re-examined previously published TCR beta repertoires from just over 650 donors and added high-resolution HLA genotyping to investigate patterns of TCR occurrence. Rather than using new phenotypic data, the later analysis identified candidate immune exposures from TCR beta sequences and from how often those sequences occurred across donors. An earlier analysis of some 500 of the donors applied high-throughput TCR beta sequencing to assess whether each TCR beta V gene segment acted as functional or pseudogenic. Donor age, sex, ethnicity and CMV serostatus were compiled alongside the repertoire data. A later genetic analysis took genome-wide SNP genotypes for about 65% of the 666 donors and used that subset as a discovery cohort. All discovery cohort repertoires had been generated on a single sequencing platform. Class I and class II HLA loci were covered by the typing at four-digit resolution. The number of typed donors differed by locus: roughly 629-630 for A, B, C, DRB1 and DQB1; some 500 for DQA1; 606 for DPA1; and around 490 for DPB1. Roughly 5 DR-DQ haplotypes were treated as single units for association and clustering because of strong linkage in the cohort. Among several hundred genotyped donors of the cohort, an average of around 240,000 unique TCR beta nucleotide sequences was sequenced per donor, of which about 19% were non-productive.

The cohort comprised fewer than 700 healthy bone marrow donors. Cohort members were all nominally healthy when sampled, although unrecorded immune exposures were likely present. The donor was CMV seropositive and belonged to the group of 250 to 300 seropositive cohort members. A peripheral blood sample was collected from each donor, and TCR beta sequencing was performed on peripheral blood mononuclear cells. The Qiagen DNeasy Blood Extraction Kit was used to extract genomic DNA from the blood cell samples. Study-wide conclusions, independent of this receptor: Most CMV-associated TCR beta chains appeared to be HLA-restricted in a later analysis, and the HLA associations seemed to be driven largely by CMV exposure. In a later genetic analysis, a missense DCLRE1C variant was associated with V-gene and J-gene trimming of TCR beta chains, and the association was replicated in an independent cohort. The classifier was reported to diagnose cytomegalovirus status with high specificity and sensitivity in both the original and validation cohorts. A cluster of highly shared sequence variants was judged likely to be a technical artifact of the sequencing pipeline. Only TCR beta chains were sequenced in this cohort, and the absence of alpha or paired-chain data limited detectable features. A further reported finding was that TCR beta sequences accurately predicted the HLA-A and HLA-B alleles for most subjects in the first cohort. Because counts were too low, roughly 18 rarely observed V segments, including chromosome 9 orphons, were left out of the earlier analysis of 500 to 650 of the donors. A later analysis found that HLA-associated TCR beta chains were more clonally expanded and had lower generation probabilities than equally common non-associated chains. In a later analysis, TCR association rates were found to vary across HLA loci, with the most associated TCRs seen for DRB1 alleles and the fewest for HLA-C alleles. While some public TCRs were present in many individuals, most TCR sequences turned up only very rarely across donors. Several of the top co-occurrence clusters appeared to be linked to parvovirus B19, influenza, CMV and Epstein-Barr virus, according to a later analysis. HLA typing was unavailable for some donors at each locus, so association tests used only the typed subset. A few of the identified cytomegalovirus-associated TCR beta chains were confirmed in vitro to be specific for cytomegalovirus antigens. The only immune exposure information available for the cohort was CMV serostatus. Compared with the approximately 600-donor mean, donors in an Asian-associated ancestry cluster had fewer N-insertions in productive TCRs, according to a later genetic analysis. Assigning TCR associations to individual alleles was difficult when HLA alleles, especially DR and DQ, strongly co-occurred. In an earlier analysis of 450 to 750 of the donors, most TCR beta V segments appeared in productive rearrangements about 87% or about 30% of the time, broadly matching IMGT annotations. The authors suggested that the approach could potentially be generalized to other disease states and immunological phenotypes. Correlated functional status among segregating V segments might be attributable to linkage disequilibrium, but an unknown experimental factor could not be ruled out. Roughly uniform sequencing depth across donors was assumed in presence/absence analyses, although this assumption may not hold. The study listed 150 to 200 TCR beta chains as associated with cytomegalovirus. Specific HLA alleles were associated with roughly 16,000 TCR beta sequences at a false discovery rate of 0.05 in a later analysis.

This clone was seen only a few times. The target of this receptor is not known. Base qualities are not provided; no much larger clone lies one nucleotide away. The library came from the immunoSEQ multiplex PCR assay. For the multiplex PCR, a mixture combining 60 forward primers for TCR Vbeta segments and 13 reverse primers for TCR Jbeta segments was used. The CDR3 region of rearranged TCR beta genes was amplified from genomic DNA with a multiplex PCR assay. On the Illumina HiSeq System, the amplified TCR beta libraries were sequenced as 87-base-pair reads. On the study's bioinformatics: A later analysis counted about 80 million unique TCR beta chains across the 690 or so repertoires, and around 9.9 million of these chains were shared by at least two donors. Raw reads were error-corrected and collapsed into unique sequences with a nearest-neighbor algorithm that merged closely related sequences to remove PCR and sequencing errors. To assign V, D and J gene segments, CDR3 sequences were aligned to IMGT reference sequences. For a sequence to be retained, at least a six-nucleotide match to both a V gene segment and a J gene segment was required. Rearrangements were called productive when the CDR3 lacked stop codons and stayed in frame with V and J; all others were non-productive. Following IMGT convention, CDR3 was defined as the stretch from the second conserved V-encoded cysteine to the conserved J-encoded phenylalanine. Sequences without an unambiguous match to a single V gene segment were excluded from the earlier analysis of about 600 of the donors. An earlier analysis of 587 of the donors called V segments functional above 56.7% productive rearrangements and segregating when the between-donor standard deviation exceeded 5%. To diagnose cytomegalovirus status from the catalog of TCR beta chain sequences, a statistical classification framework was built. V and J gene assignment, in a later analysis, came from comparing TCR nucleotide sequences with IMGT/GENE-DB human TR gene sequences. In a later analysis, CDR3 sequences and most-parsimonious VDJ recombination scenarios were assigned using the TCRdist pipeline. In a later analysis, each TCR beta chain was defined by its CDR3 amino acid sequence together with its V-gene family, and reads lacking a unique V-gene family were excluded. In a later analysis, several hundred highly shared, low-generation-probability nucleotide sequences were removed to address suspected cross-contamination and a sequencing artifact. A later analysis calculated a clonal expansion index for each public chain from normalized within-repertoire ranks of inferred template counts. In a later analysis, generation probabilities were computed using a VDJ recombination model fitted to out-of-frame rearrangements, and the results were checked against IGoR. In a later analysis, hypergeometric tests were used to score TCR-TCR, TCR-HLA and TCR-CMV co-occurrence, with a repertoire-size bias correction applied to TCR pairs. False discovery rates were estimated in a later analysis by permuting HLA or CMV assignments 20 times. In a later analysis, co-occurring TCRs were grouped with DBSCAN, and TCRdist sequence similarity was added when clustering was performed within HLA-allele-positive subsets. Repertoires with fewer than 30,000 or more than 120,000 public chains, plus five repertoires with anomalous nucleotide sharing, were excluded from co-occurrence clustering. Drawn from immuneACCESS, this table holds only the in-frame rearrangements with V and J called that TCRdb kept. Clones are partly lost; checked studies trace under half to an unresolved V gene and leave the rest unexplained. The DNA gave D and trimming, while V, J and clone size come from that table. This sample comprises about 120,000 clones, 17% of them detected only once. The ten largest make up about 2.6% of the sample.

The receptor comes from a female donor in good health and CMV-seropositive. The sequenced sample consisted of PBMCs.

CDR3 loop: CASSQDQGLFGAGNTIYF. Read as DNA, the sequence is TGTGCCAGCAGCCAAGACCAGGGATTATTCGGAGCTGGAAACACCATATATTTT. The V and J genes are TRBV4-2 and TRBJ1-3; TRBD1 could be the D gene, as 5 bases match. The germline V gene specifies LGHNA as CDR1 and YNFKEQ as CDR2. Measured from the cysteine to the phenylalanine, the CDR3 is 18 residues long. The read is trimmed to its CDR3 DNA, 54 bases read in frame from base 1. Deletion took 0 bases off V and 2 bases off J, with a span of 17 bases between the germline ends.